The T cell receptor beta chain described here comes from a study of blood T cell repertoires in COVID-19. Study context: Whether acute or convalescent, the COVID-19 samples came from the United States, Italy and Spain. T cells, B-cell-depleted T cells, or PBMCs supplied cDNA or gDNA.

Only a few counts were recorded for this clone. The CDR3 is made up of 14 amino acids. The V and J ends lost 4 bases and 3 bases, in that order; junction bases with no gene match: 5. Germline V CDR1 and CDR2: SNHLY, FYNNEI. Original data processing: Amplifying reference gene primers gave estimates of nucleated cell counts. Produced via immunoSEQ multiplex PCR; TCRdb's table is partial and in-frame only. That table is the source of V, J and clone size, and D and trimming were worked out from the DNA. The table lists tens of thousands of clones, around 90% of them singletons. Seattle's enrolled individuals joined amid active infection and were then monitored longitudinally.

Sequenced material: peripheral blood. The sequence derives from a man between 60 and 75 years old with COVID-19, enrolled during active disease. The chain joins TRBV2 to TRBJ2-7; 8 positions agree with TRBD1. CDR3 bases: TGTGCCAGCAGTGCCCAGGGGACAGGCTACGAGCAGTACTTC. Its protein product is CASSAQGTGYEQYF.